This T cell receptor (beta chain) was profiled in a study of beta chain features in type 1 diabetes. Study as a whole: When patients were set against healthy donors, age, gender and cell yields were similar.

The V gene lost 6 bases and the J gene lost 4 bases, with 14 bases spanning the gap. This CDR3 has 14 amino acids. Germline V CDR1 and CDR2: SGHAT, FQNNGV. This clone has a handful of counts. No antigen is known for it. Blood was collected once per donor into heparin, averaging about 110 mL. What was sequenced were expressed TCRB transcripts, since all of the isolated RNA had been reverse transcribed. The method was immunoSEQ multiplex PCR; TCRdb's version includes in-frame clones alone and lacks a portion of them. The sample lists around 300,000 clones; 8% were seen once. General observations from the study: Junctions at VDJ sites from type 1 diabetes patients had fewer insertions and more deletions.

The sequence derives from a young woman in good health. The chain carries TRBV11-2 and TRBJ2-3, with a weak D call TRBD1 (6 bases). The source material was central memory CD4+ T cells from blood. CDR3 amino acids: CASSVSGDADTQYF. In DNA, the CDR3 is TGTGCCAGCAGTGTTTCAGGGGATGCAGATACGCAGTATTTT. Based on the CDR3 plus reference TRBV11-2 and TRBJ2-3, the full variable domain is EAGVAQSPRYKIIEKRQSVAFWCNPISGHATLYWYQQILGQGPKLLIQFQNNGVVDDSQLPKDRFSAERLKGVDSTLKIQPAKLEDSAVYLCASSVSGDADTQYFGPGTRLTVL.